Listed below are T cell receptor beta chains from one sample, sequenced in a study of technical replicates of blood from a handful of donors. The table came from immunoSEQ multiplex PCR; TCRdb's copy has only in-frame clones and leaves some out. This sample has tens of thousands of clones, with over 90% found just once. Sequenced material: T cells isolated from PBMCs. The receptors were gathered from a human donor in good health. CDR3s include the opening cysteine and the closing phenylalanine or tryptophan.

V,length,J,CDR3
TRBV11-3,12,TRBJ2-1,CASKRGQNEQFF
TRBV15,17,TRBJ2-3,CATSRETSGGFADTQYF
TRBV2,14,TRBJ1-4,CASSVGRANEKLFF
TRBV5-1,16,TRBJ2-3,CASSPQGAGGTDTQYF
TRBV7-7,15,TRBJ2-1,CASSSGLSNINEQFF
TRBV5-1,14,TRBJ2-5,CASSTGLAQETQYF
TRBV2,14,TRBJ2-7,CASSGGGEGFVQYF
TRBV7-8,15,TRBJ1-2,CASSLVRGTNYGYTF
TRBV7-9,12,TRBJ1-2,CASSFGQRGYTF
TRBV9,15,TRBJ2-1,CASSRGLADYNEQFF
TRBV6-1,11,TRBJ2-7,CASGREYEQYF
TRBV6-5,12,TRBJ2-7,CASSRLSGEQYF
TRBV7-2,13,TRBJ1-1,CASSLGLSGVTFF
TRBV27,18,TRBJ2-4,CASSPYDGRGQTKNIQYF
TRBV27,13,TRBJ1-2,CASSWGARYGYTF
TRBV19,15,TRBJ1-3,CASRAFGDSGNTIYF
TRBV5-1,14,TRBJ2-2,CASRQGTHTGELFF
TRBV7-9,16,TRBJ2-5,CASSLERGRYPETQYF
TRBV29-1,13,TRBJ1-2,CSVVTGEYYGYTF
TRBV6-6,14,TRBJ2-5,CASSSGQGIETQYF
TRBV7-8,15,TRBJ2-2,CASSLWQAFTGELFF
TRBV14,20,TRBJ2-2,CASSHLLAGGPRRFSGELFF
TRBV29-1,14,TRBJ2-7,CSVGVGRAFAEQYF
TRBV28,14,TRBJ1-4,CASSLGQGYEKLFF
TRBV20-1,11,TRBJ2-1,CSATNNNEQFF
TRBV4-1,18,TRBJ2-3,CASSPGTSGRGLTDTQYF
TRBV19,13,TRBJ2-7,CASSDRGNYEQYF
TRBV9,13,TRBJ2-7,CASAGTGSGEQYF